The next 27 T cell receptor beta chains were all read from a single sample in a study of T cells after yellow fever vaccination (dated by TCRdb to between 2017 and 2020). Receptors were amplified or captured by 5' RACE. Instrument used: Illumina HiSeq 2500. In TCRdb, the public reads were trimmed at Q25 with fastp and aligned with MiXCR, with productive beta chains retained. Rows matching on CDR3 protein sequence are summarized as one entry with the most common DNA and genes. The sample includes over 200,000 distinct CDR3 sequences, with over 6.5% observed a single time. Roughly 1% of the sample is held by the ten biggest clonotypes. The sample's treatment or condition, from its label and the paper: live attenuated yellow fever vaccine strain. Sequenced here: CD4+ T cells sorted from PBMCs, sampled on the day of the yellow fever booster vaccination. These receptors originate from a man aged 25-40 years who received the YFV17D yellow fever vaccine.

This clonotype was seen at least ten times. The V and J genes are TRBV7-2 and TRBJ2-1; D is undetermined. V shed 1 base and J shed 11 bases, with 6 bases lying between them. The CDR3 totals 11 residues. Germline V gives CDR1 SGHTA, CDR2 FQGNSA. In DNA form, the CDR3 reads TGTGCCAGCAGCTTAGTTGGCAAGCAGTTCTTC. The encoded protein is CASSLVGKQFF.

This clonotype was counted between two and nine times. The chain joins TRBV5-6 to TRBJ2-7; D is undetermined. The CDR3 spans 12 residues. V was pared by 4 bases and J by 4 bases, with 9 bases between. Looked up from germline, CDR1 is SGHDT and CDR2 is YYEEEE. CDR3 amino acids: CASSAVPYEQYF. CDR3 DNA: TGTGCCAGCAGCGCCGTCCCATACGAGCAGTACTTC.

V is TRBV7-3 and J is TRBJ2-7, with D unresolved. Trimming left V 5 bases short and J 3 bases short, with 26 bases between. This CDR3 has 18 amino acids. CDR1 and CDR2 (germline): SGHTA, FQGTGA. Written as DNA, the CDR3 is TGTGCCAGCAGCCCATCGCGTACACGGGCAGCAACTGTCTACGAGCAGTACTTC. Protein: CASSPSRTRAATVYEQYF. The full variable domain, completed using reference TRBV7-3 and TRBJ2-7, is GAGVSQTPSNKVTEKGKYVELRCDPISGHTALYWYRQSLGQGPEFLIYFQGTGAADDSGLPNDRFFAVRPEGSVSTLKIQRTERGDSAVYLCASSPSRTRAATVYEQYFGPGTRLTVT.

The chain is built from TRBV18 and TRBJ2-3, with a weak D call TRBD1 (5 bases). Germline CDR1 and CDR2: KGHSH and LQKENI. The CDR3 covers 16 residues. Trimming shortened V by 3 bases and J by 2 bases, and 15 bases separated the two germline ends. The CDR3 nucleotides read TGTGCCAGCTCACCTCGACAGATTTCTTCCACAGATACGCAGTATTTT. It is translated as CASSPRQISSTDTQYF.

This clonotype came up a few times. The chain has TRBV29-1 and TRBJ2-7, with 11 bases that match TRBD2. Germline V CDR1 and CDR2: SQVTM, ANQGSEA. V lost 6 bases, J lost 0 bases, and 19 bases stayed unmatched. This CDR3 contains 19 residues. CDR3 bases: TGCAGCGTAATGGGACTAGCGGCCCCAAGGGTCCTCGGCTCCTACGAGCAGTACTTC. It is translated as CSVMGLAAPRVLGSYEQYF.

This clonotype occurred many times. This chain joins TRBV28 and TRBJ2-5, with TRBD2 matching over 7 bases. J gave up 3 bases and V 4 bases, and 2 bases lay outside the gene matches. Germline lookup yields CDR1 MDHEN and CDR2 SYDVKM. CDR3 size: 13 residues. The CDR3 sequence: CASSSSGKETQYF. The CDR3, as DNA: TGTGCCAGCAGTTCTAGCGGCAAAGAGACCCAGTACTTC. Supplemented by reference TRBV28 and TRBJ2-5, the full variable domain reads DVKVTQSSRYLVKRTGEKVFLECVQDMDHENMFWYRQDPGLGLRLIYFSYDVKMKEKGDIPEGYSVSREKKERFSLILESASTNQTSMYLCASSSSGKETQYFGPGTRLLVL.

There are a few counts of this clonotype. The V gene is TRBV5-1, the J gene TRBJ2-1; 7 positions agree with TRBD1. This CDR3 contains 16 residues. Germline CDR1 reads SGHRS; CDR2 reads YFSETQ. V dropped 0 bases and J dropped 0; count of bases not matched to a gene: 3. CDR3 in DNA: TGCGCCAGCAGCTTGGCCGGGACAGACTCCTACAATGAGCAGTTCTTC. Its protein product is CASSLAGTDSYNEQFF.

The sample holds a few counts of this clonotype. The chain recombines TRBV20-1 with TRBJ1-2; D possibly corresponds to TRBD1 (5 bases). V was trimmed by 3 bases and J by 4 bases, leaving 12 bases between them. The V gene's germline CDR1 is DFQATT and CDR2 SNEGSKA (reference sequence). This CDR3 has 13 residues. For the CDR3, the DNA is TGCAGTGCTAGGGAAGGGACGGTCTATGGCTACACCTTC. Its translation is CSAREGTVYGYTF.

At least ten counts were recorded for this clonotype. CDR3 amino acids: CASSQEVNNEQFF. The CDR3, as DNA: TGTGCCAGCAGCCAAGAAGTAAACAATGAGCAGTTCTTC. The chain has TRBV4-2 and TRBJ2-1; the D is unclear. This CDR3 is built from 13 residues. Germline V gene lookup returns CDR1 LGHNA and CDR2 YNFKEQ. V lost 0 bases and J 5 bases, leaving 5 bases between the germline ends.

A few counts support this clonotype. J is TRBJ1-1 and V is TRBV7-2, with a possible D match to TRBD1 (5 bases). Trimming pared 4 bases from V and 6 bases from J, leaving 18 bases between. This CDR3 is built from 15 residues. CDR1 and CDR2 (germline): SGHTA, FQGNSA. In DNA, the CDR3 is TGTGCCAGCAGCTACATCCTGTCCAGGGCCTCTGAAGCTTTCTTT. The encoded protein is CASSYILSRASEAFF.

As regards this clonotype: The junction departs from the called germline gene at one end, perhaps through a read error. The chain recombines TRBV12-3 or TRBV12-4 with TRBJ2-3; no reliable D call. CDR3 length equals 13 residues. CDR3 bases: TGTGTCAGCAGTTTAGTAAGCACAGATACGCAGTATTTT. Amino acids: CVSSLVSTDTQYF.

There are a few counts of this clonotype. The CDR3 is CASSYLGTGGNTIYF. The CDR3 bases are TGTGCCAGCAGTTACCTGGGGACAGGGGGAAACACCATATATTTT. The chain links TRBV6-5 to TRBJ1-3, with 9 bases lining up with TRBD1. Germline V gene sequence: CDR1 MNHEY, CDR2 SVGAGI. The CDR3 consists of 15 residues. Germline trimming cut 2 bases from V and 4 bases from J; bases unmatched to any gene: 3.

This clonotype appeared a few times. The chain has TRBV30 and TRBJ2-2; 9 positions agree with TRBD1. This CDR3 comprises 15 residues. CDR1 GTSNPN and CDR2 SVGIG come from the germline V gene (reference sequence). V lost 5 bases and J lost 4; bases outside the gene matches: 8. CDR3 DNA: TGTGCCTGGGATCCCGGGGACAGGGTCACCGGGGAGCTGTTTTTT. The encoded protein is CAWDPGDRVTGELFF.

There are many counts of this clonotype. This chain uses TRBV27 with TRBJ2-1, with TRBD2 matching 10 bases. The V gene's germline CDR1 is MNHEY and CDR2 SMNVEV (reference sequence). The CDR3 totals 16 residues. With 6 bases clipped from V and 7 bases from J, the junction kept 12 bases outside the gene matches. CDR3 nucleotide sequence: TGTGCCAGCAGGCGACTCTCTAGCGGGAGCGGGAATGAGCAGTTCTTC. This gives the protein CASRRLSSGSGNEQFF.

V and J are TRBV25-1 and TRBJ2-1; D not certain. The V gene lost 3 bases and the J gene lost 0 bases, with 12 bases spanning the gap. CDR1 and CDR2 from the germline V gene are MGHDK and SYGVNS. The CDR3 has 16 residues. In DNA, the CDR3 is TGTGCCAGCAGTGATATCGGTTCAAGCTCCTACAATGAGCAGTTCTTC. It encodes CASSDIGSSSYNEQFF.

This clonotype was counted many times. The J gene is TRBJ2-3, the V gene TRBV10-3; TRBD2 matches at 8 bases. Germline V gives CDR1 ENHRY, CDR2 SYGVKD. V dropped 10 bases and J dropped 5; count of bases not matched to a gene: 8. This CDR3 is 13 amino acids long. CDR3 sequence (DNA): TGTGCCACCAGGAGCGGGAGTGGAGATACGCAGTATTTT. Protein sequence: CATRSGSGDTQYF.

This clonotype came up a few times. The J gene is TRBJ2-5, the V gene TRBV14; TRBD2 matches at 10 bases. V gave up 1 base and J gave up 5 bases; unmatched junction bases: 7. The CDR3 is 16 residues long. Germline CDR1 is SGHDN and CDR2 is FVKESK. The CDR3 DNA reads TGTGCCAGCAGCCAAGTAGCGGGGGGTGCTCGTGAGACCCAGTACTTC. This gives the protein CASSQVAGGARETQYF.

This clonotype has only a few counts. The chain uses TRBV11-2 and TRBJ2-7, with D possibly being TRBD2 (6 bases). Germline assignment: CDR1 SGHAT and CDR2 FQNNGV. This CDR3 has 11 amino acids. Trimming shortened V by 8 bases and J by 7 bases, and 12 bases separated the two germline ends. CDR3: CASRKGREQYF. The CDR3 DNA reads TGTGCCAGCCGGAAGGGGAGGGAGCAGTACTTC.

V and J are TRBV20-1 and TRBJ2-1; 14 bases match TRBD2. The J segment lost 4 bases and the V segment lost 1 base, leaving 6 bases of the junction unmatched. CDR3 size: 17 residues. Looked up from germline, CDR1 is DFQATT and CDR2 is SNEGSKA (reference sequence). The CDR3 DNA is TGCAGTGCTAGAGGGTGGGGGACTAGCGGGAGTTACAATGAGCAGTTCTTC. Translation: CSARGWGTSGSYNEQFF.

This chain joins TRBV24-1 and TRBJ2-1; D gene ambiguous. V gave up 3 bases and J gave up 6 bases, with 17 bases separating them. Germline CDR1 reads KGHDR; CDR2 reads SFDVKD. There are 16 residues in the CDR3. CDR3 in DNA: TGTGCCACCAGTGATCCCCAAGGGTCAGGAAGCAATGAGCAGTTCTTC. Translation: CATSDPQGSGSNEQFF.

The genes are TRBV5-6 and TRBJ2-3; D gene unclear. The CDR3 runs to 15 residues. V was cut by 0 bases and J by 2 bases, with 10 bases left in between. Germline lookup yields CDR1 SGHDT and CDR2 YYEEEE. DNA of the CDR3: TGTGCCAGCAGCTTGGGATCCTCACTCACAGATACGCAGTATTTT. This translates into CASSLGSSLTDTQYF.

This clonotype was seen more than once but under ten times. The rearrangement uses TRBV6-1 and TRBJ1-5; 10 bases line up with TRBD1. Germline V lookup: CDR1 MNHNS, CDR2 SASEGT. The CDR3 has 13 amino acids. With V trimmed by 8 bases and J by 4 bases, 2 bases remained unmatched. The CDR3 DNA reads TGTGCCAGCGCGGGACAGGGGAATCAGCCCCAGCATTTT. It specifies CASAGQGNQPQHF.

As for this clonotype: This sequence may be a read error, since a much larger clone differs from it by one base. This chain links TRBV7-2 with TRBJ2-5; TRBD2 is a possible D gene (6 bases). V lost 2 bases and J lost 4, with 14 bases in between. Germline CDR1 and CDR2: SGHTA and FQGNSA. The CDR3 runs 15 residues. CDR3: CASSLNGGVLETQYF. In nucleotides, the CDR3 is TGTGCCAGCAGCTTAAATGGCGGGGTTTTAGAGACCCAGTACTTC.

This clonotype has just a few counts. V gene TRBV20-1 combines with J gene TRBJ1-3; 7 bases are shared with TRBD1. CDR1 is DFQATT and CDR2 is SNEGSKA in the germline V gene (reference sequence). V was clipped by 0 bases and J by 2 bases; unmatched bases: 1. This CDR3 has 14 residues. DNA for the CDR3: TGCAGTGCTAGAGAAACAGGGGCTGGAAACACCATATATTTT. This sequence encodes CSARETGAGNTIYF.

This sequence joins TRBV19 and TRBJ1-5; D possibly corresponds to TRBD1 (5 bases). This CDR3 has 14 residues. Per germline, CDR1 LNHDA and CDR2 SQIVND (reference sequence). Trimming removed 2 bases from V and 9 bases from J, with 14 bases in between. Here the CDR3 DNA reads TGTGCCAGTAGTATAACTGGGGCAGGGACGCCCCAGCATTTT. This sequence encodes CASSITGAGTPQHF.

The rearrangement links TRBV5-1 to TRBJ1-2; no reliable D call. Germline values: CDR1 SGHRS, CDR2 YFSETQ. There are 12 residues in the CDR3. Trimming stripped 4 bases from V and 3 bases from J, with 7 bases between. CDR3 bases: TGCGCCAGCAGCCAAGACTACTATGGCTACACCTTC. This codes for CASSQDYYGYTF. Full variable domain (remainder filled in from reference TRBV5-1 and TRBJ1-2): KAGVTQTPRYLIKTRGQQVTLSCSPISGHRSVSWYQQTPGQGLQFLFEYFSETQRNKGNFPGRFSGRQFSNSRSEMNVSTLELGDSALYLCASSQDYYGYTFGSGTRLTVV.

Only a few counts were recorded for this clonotype. The V gene is TRBV2, the J gene TRBJ2-5; perhaps TRBD2 as D (6 bases). Germline V lookup: CDR1 SNHLY, CDR2 FYNNEI. Trimming left V 8 bases short and J 5 bases short, with 15 bases between. The CDR3 totals 13 residues. The CDR3 bases are TGTGCCAGCGGATGGGAGGCGTTGGAGACCCAGTACTTC. Its translation: CASGWEALETQYF.